The 14 T cell receptor beta chains given below trace back to one sample, sequenced in a study of long-term antiretroviral therapy in people with HIV. Running of the v3.0 immunoSEQ assay took place at survey level. Measured with immunoSEQ multiplex PCR; TCRdb has only the in-frame clones, and not every one. This sample has tens of thousands of clones, with around 83% found just once. Sequences were derived from unsorted PBMCs, sampled 2.8 years before starting antiretroviral therapy. These receptors were collected from a woman in her thirties with HIV.

In nucleotides, the CDR3 is TGTGCCGTGGCGTCAGGGGACAGCGAAGCTTTCTTT. Translated: CAVASGDSEAFF. The V call is TRBV2, the J call TRBJ1-1, with 7 positions matching TRBD1. The CDR3 is made up of 12 amino acids. Germline trimming cut 11 bases from V and 8 bases from J; bases unmatched to any gene: 11. In germline, CDR1 is SNHLY, CDR2 FYNNEI.

This clone is labeled as large. J is TRBJ2-7 and V is TRBV19; 9 positions match TRBD1. Germline loops: CDR1 LNHDA, CDR2 SQIVND (reference sequence). Trimming took 11 bases from V and 9 from J; bases not matched to a gene: 20. The CDR3 sequence is 15 residues long. In nucleotides, the CDR3 is TGTGCCGTTAGGCCACCGGGACAGGGATTTTCCGGGCAGTACTTC. This encodes CAVRPPGQGFSGQYF.

A single count supports this clone. This rearrangement joins TRBV7-2 to TRBJ1-6, with 10 bases identical to TRBD1. Germline values: CDR1 SGHTA, CDR2 FQGNSA. CDR3 length: 13 residues. Unmatched junction bases numbered 5, after V lost 5 bases and J lost 13 bases. The CDR3 loop reads CASSPRQGAPLHF. As DNA, the CDR3 is TGTGCCAGCAGCCCCAGACAGGGGGCGCCCCTCCACTTT.

This clone was seen a handful of times. The rearrangement joins TRBV19 to TRBJ1-2; D might be TRBD1 (6 bases). V was shortened by 2 bases and J by 2 bases, with 6 bases between the two germline ends. Germline loops: CDR1 LNHDA, CDR2 SQIVND (reference sequence). This CDR3 spans 13 amino acids. The CDR3 DNA is TGTGCCAGTAGTATACAGGGGAACTATGGCTACACCTTC. Its protein is CASSIQGNYGYTF.

The rearrangement joins TRBV2 to TRBJ1-4, with D possibly matching TRBD1 (5 bases). V lost 1 base, J lost 4 bases, and 7 bases lay in between. The CDR3 sequence is 14 residues long. Germline CDR1 and CDR2: SNHLY and FYNNEI. The CDR3 loop is CASSEEGINEKLFF. In DNA, the CDR3 is TGTGCCAGCAGTGAAGAGGGGATTAATGAAAAACTGTTTTTT. The whole variable domain, filled in from reference TRBV2 and TRBJ1-4, reads EPEVTQTPSHQVTQMGQEVILRCVPISNHLYFYWYRQILGQKVEFLVSFYNNEISEKSEIFDDQFSVERPDGSNFTLKIRSTKLEDSAMYFCASSEEGINEKLFFGSGTQLSVL.

The J gene is TRBJ2-1, the V gene TRBV10-3; 8 positions agree with TRBD1. The length of the CDR3 is 14 residues. With V trimmed by 7 bases and J by 10 bases, 12 bases remained unmatched. Germline CDR1 is ENHRY and CDR2 is SYGVKD. CDR3 nucleotide sequence: TGTGCCATCACCTCAGGGGGCAGGGCGGGCGAGCAGTTCTTC. Translation gives CAITSGGRAGEQFF.

This sequence joins TRBV5-4 and TRBJ1-2, with 7 nucleotides matching TRBD1. This CDR3 is built from 16 residues. Unmatched junction bases numbered 14, after V lost 3 bases and J lost 6 bases. Germline-derived CDR1 and CDR2 are SGHNT and YYREEE (reference sequence). CDR3 DNA: TGTGCCAGCAGCTCAGCGCTAAAACAGGGGCTCGATGGCTACACCTTC. This gives the protein CASSSALKQGLDGYTF.

The V and J genes are TRBV6-1 and TRBJ2-2; 8 bases align to TRBD1. CDR1 MNHNS and CDR2 SASEGT come from the germline V gene. J was trimmed by 5 bases and V by 5 bases; bases with no gene match: 4. CDR3 length equals 14 residues. The CDR3 is CASSQTGETGELFF. DNA of the CDR3: TGTGCCAGCAGTCAGACAGGGGAGACCGGGGAGCTGTTTTTT.

The CDR3 sequence: CASSLGQDAAGYTF. The CDR3 nucleotides are TGTGCCAGCAGCTTGGGGCAGGACGCGGCTGGCTACACCTTC. This rearrangement joins TRBV5-6 to TRBJ1-2; D is ambiguous. CDR1 and CDR2 from the germline V gene are SGHDT and YYEEEE. V lost 0 bases, J lost 7 bases, and 13 bases lay in between. The length of the CDR3 is 14 residues. Drawing the rest from reference TRBV5-6 and TRBJ1-2, the complete variable domain is DAGVTQSPTHLIKTRGQQVTLRCSPKSGHDTVSWYQQALGQGPQFIFQYYEEEERQRGNFPDRFSGHQFPNYSSELNVNALLLGDSALYLCASSLGQDAAGYTFGSGTRLTVV.

This clone was seen a few times. J is TRBJ2-3 and V is TRBV4-2; D gene uncertain. This CDR3 spans 16 amino acids. Trimming removed 4 bases from V and 5 bases from J, with 19 bases in between. Germline values: CDR1 LGHNA, CDR2 YNFKEQ. The CDR3: CASSPNGRSLGDTQYF. The CDR3 nucleotides are TGTGCCAGCAGCCCTAACGGGCGTTCTTTAGGAGATACGCAGTATTTT.

The V call is TRBV18, the J call TRBJ1-5, with a tentative D call TRBD1 (5 bases). CDR1 KGHSH and CDR2 LQKENI come from the germline V gene. Trimming removed 6 bases from V and 6 bases from J, with 18 bases in between. The CDR3 has 15 amino acids. The CDR3 loop reads CASSRARDSGQPQHF. The CDR3, as DNA: TGTGCCAGCTCTCGGGCGAGGGACTCCGGTCAGCCCCAGCATTTT.

The chain carries TRBV7-8 and TRBJ1-1, with D tentatively TRBD1 (5 bases). V shed 4 bases and J shed 3 bases, with 12 bases lying between them. CDR1 SGHVS and CDR2 FQNEAQ come from the germline V gene. This CDR3 spans 14 amino acids. CDR3: CASSSQGWHTEAFF. CDR3 coding DNA: TGTGCCAGCAGCTCCCAGGGCTGGCACACTGAAGCTTTCTTT.

This sequence joins TRBV5-1 and TRBJ1-1, with D possibly matching TRBD1 (5 bases). The CDR3 spans 15 residues. CDR1 SGHRS and CDR2 YFSETQ come from the germline V gene. V was shortened by 2 bases and J by 3 bases, with 14 bases between the two germline ends. CDR3 amino acids: CASSFSPGMDTEAFF. CDR3 in DNA: TGCGCCAGCAGCTTTTCCCCAGGGATGGACACTGAAGCTTTCTTT. The variable domain in full, completed from reference TRBV5-1 and TRBJ1-1, reads KAGVTQTPRYLIKTRGQQVTLSCSPISGHRSVSWYQQTPGQGLQFLFEYFSETQRNKGNFPGRFSGRQFSNSRSEMNVSTLELGDSALYLCASSFSPGMDTEAFFGQGTRLTVV.

The chain has TRBV5-1 and TRBJ1-2; D unresolved. V was pared by 0 bases and J by 6 bases, with 12 bases between. This CDR3 contains 14 residues. In germline, CDR1 is SGHRS, CDR2 YFSETQ. The CDR3 DNA sequence: TGCGCCAGCAGCTTGGGGGCGGAGGGCGATGGCTACACCTTC. Translation gives CASSLGAEGDGYTF.